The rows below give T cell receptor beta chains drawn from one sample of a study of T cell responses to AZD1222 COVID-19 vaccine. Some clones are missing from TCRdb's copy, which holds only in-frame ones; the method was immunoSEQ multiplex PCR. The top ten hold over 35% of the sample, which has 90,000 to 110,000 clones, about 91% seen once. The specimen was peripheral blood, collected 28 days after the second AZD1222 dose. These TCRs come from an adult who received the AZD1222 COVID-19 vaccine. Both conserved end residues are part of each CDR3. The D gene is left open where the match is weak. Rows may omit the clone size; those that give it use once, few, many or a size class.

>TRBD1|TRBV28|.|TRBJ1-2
CASRGTGSLGGYTF
TGTGCCAGCAGAGGGACAGGTTCTCTGGGAGGCTACACCTTC
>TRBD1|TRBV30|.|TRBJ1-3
CACQGGIISGNTIYF
TGTGCCTGTCAAGGGGGCATTATCTCTGGAAACACCATATATTTT
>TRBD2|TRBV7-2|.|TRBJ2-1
CASSSGLAGGNEQFF
TGTGCCAGCAGCTCGGGACTAGCGGGAGGCAATGAGCAGTTCTTC
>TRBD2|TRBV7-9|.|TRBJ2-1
CASSFRGSSYNEQFF
TGTGCCAGCAGCTTTCGCGGGAGCTCCTACAATGAGCAGTTCTTC
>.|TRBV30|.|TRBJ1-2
CATSKGQGSYGYTF
TGTGCCACCTCTAAAGGGCAGGGGAGCTATGGCTACACCTTC
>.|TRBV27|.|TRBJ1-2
CASSLFAPRYGYTF
TGTGCCAGCAGTCTGTTCGCCCCCAGATATGGCTACACCTTC
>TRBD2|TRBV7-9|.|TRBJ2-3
CASSLVNAGGPYF
TGTGCCAGCAGCTTAGTTAATGCGGGAGGGCCTTATTTT
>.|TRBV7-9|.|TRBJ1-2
CASSWGVRENDYGYTF
TGTGCCAGCAGCTGGGGGGTTCGAGAGAACGACTATGGCTACACCTTC
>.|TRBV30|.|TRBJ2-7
CAWSSGGPYEQYF
TGTGCCTGGAGCTCCGGTGGACCCTACGAGCAGTACTTC
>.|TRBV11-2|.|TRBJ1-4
CASSLGEAVKLFF
TGTGCCAGCAGCTTAGGGGAGGCAGTAAAACTGTTTTTT
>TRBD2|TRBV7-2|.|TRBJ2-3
CASGPSRLAGGPDTQYF
TGTGCCAGCGGCCCATCTCGACTAGCGGGAGGGCCAGATACGCAGTATTTT
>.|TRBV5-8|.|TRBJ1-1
CASSTRDNTEAFF
TGTGCCAGCAGCACCCGGGACAACACCGAAGCTTTCTTT
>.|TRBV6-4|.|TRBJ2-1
CASRAGNEQFF
TGTGCCAGCAGAGCTGGAAATGAGCAGTTCTTC
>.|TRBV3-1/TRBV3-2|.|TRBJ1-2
CASSQIDRTRYGYTF
TGTGCCAGCAGCCAAATTGACAGAACCCGTTATGGCTACACCTTC
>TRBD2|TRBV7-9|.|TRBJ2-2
CASSFVPGLVAGELFF
TGTGCCAGCAGCTTTGTTCCGGGACTAGTCGCCGGGGAGCTGTTTTTT
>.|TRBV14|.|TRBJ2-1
CASSVQTRDEQFF
TGTGCCAGCAGCGTCCAGACTAGAGATGAGCAGTTCTTC
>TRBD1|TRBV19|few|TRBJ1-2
CASSSLLTGIDGYTF
TGTGCCAGTAGTTCCCTCCTGACAGGGATTGATGGCTACACCTTC